This T cell receptor (beta chain) stems from a study of shared T cell receptors in the human thymus. This CDR3 is 17 amino acids long. With V trimmed by 3 bases and J by 7 bases, 14 bases remained unmatched. CDR1 and CDR2 from the germline V gene are SGHNT and YYREEE (reference sequence). Assay used: immunoSEQ multiplex PCR; TCRdb lists only in-frame clones, some missing. The sample lists 500,000 to 750,000 clones, 85% to 90% occurring once. In addition, the sample was reused for a study of human thymus T cells. As that report states: Thymus pieces cut out during corrective heart surgery were the tissue that was used. Seemingly biased V and J gene usage marked thymic and blood repertoires. Related work showed strongly overlapping thymic repertoires across unrelated individuals.

The sample consisted of thymocytes. The rearrangement uses TRBV5-4 and TRBJ2-4; the match to TRBD1 covers 9 bases. The receptor was isolated from a boy in the first two years of life with a congenital heart defect. CDR3 bases: TGTGCCAGCAGCTCGGTGGGGGACAGGGAGTTATGGAACATTCAGTACTTC. It encodes CASSSVGDRELWNIQYF.